The 19 T cell receptor beta chains given below trace back to one sample, sequenced in a study of technical replicates of blood from several donors. This table comes from immunoSEQ multiplex PCR, and its TCRdb copy is limited to in-frame clones, with some not included. The table records about 84,000 clones, approximately 97% of them present only once. The sample consisted of T cells isolated from PBMCs. Receptors were obtained from a human donor in good health.

The chain carries TRBV4-1 and TRBJ2-3; D might be TRBD1 (6 bases). Trimming left V 0 bases short and J 1 base short, with 8 bases between. The CDR3 contains 15 residues. Looked up from germline, CDR1 is MGHRA and CDR2 is YSYEKL. The DNA of the CDR3 is TGCGCCAGCAGCCAAGAGGCAGGGGGCACAGATACGCAGTATTTT. Its translation: CASSQEAGGTDTQYF.

The V and J genes are TRBV7-9 and TRBJ2-7; 7 nucleotides agree with TRBD1. J was trimmed by 1 base and V by 6 bases; bases with no gene match: 12. CDR1 and CDR2 (germline): SEHNR, FQNEAQ (reference sequence). The CDR3 is 16 residues long. The CDR3 DNA reads TGTGCCAGCAGGCCAAAGCCCCGGACAGGATCCTACGAGCAGTACTTC. Protein: CASRPKPRTGSYEQYF.

The chain has TRBV4-1 and TRBJ1-4; D is uncertain. The CDR3 length is 14 residues. The ends were cut back, 0 bases at V and 5 bases at J, with 7 bases in the middle. Per the germline V gene, CDR1 is MGHRA and CDR2 is YSYEKL. CDR3 region: CASSQEGGNEKLFF. The CDR3 DNA follows: TGCGCCAGCAGCCAAGAAGGAGGGAATGAAAAACTGTTTTTT.

V gene TRBV9 combines with J gene TRBJ1-5; 8 nucleotides agree with TRBD1. Germline CDR1 and CDR2: SGDLS and YYNGEE. After removal of 0 bases from V and 4 bases from J, the junction contained 3 bases not matched to a gene. The CDR3 spans 15 residues. The CDR3: CASSVEGTGNQPQHF. CDR3 nucleotide sequence: TGTGCCAGCAGCGTAGAAGGGACAGGTAATCAGCCCCAGCATTTT.

This clone is a singleton in its sample. In DNA form, the CDR3 reads TGTGCCAGCATGCGGGACAGAAACACTGAAGCTTTCTTT. As protein: CASMRDRNTEAFF. This chain joins TRBV19 and TRBJ1-1, with 7 bases fitting TRBD1. Per germline, CDR1 LNHDA and CDR2 SQIVND (reference sequence). With V trimmed by 9 bases and J by 2 bases, 6 bases remained unmatched. CDR3 size: 13 residues.

The V gene is TRBV7-2, the J gene TRBJ2-1, with a possible D match to TRBD2 (6 bases). This CDR3 is built from 12 residues. The germline CDR1 and CDR2 sequences are SGHTA and FQGNSA. Trimming stripped 5 bases from V and 7 bases from J, with 9 bases between. CDR3 DNA sequence: TGTGCCAGCAGCCCGGAGGGTAATGAGCAGTTCTTC. This sequence encodes CASSPEGNEQFF.

This chain connects TRBV7-2 to TRBJ1-2; 11 nucleotides line up with TRBD1. This CDR3 has 16 residues. After removal of 1 base from V and 8 bases from J, the junction contained 9 bases not matched to a gene. The germline gives CDR1 SGHTA, CDR2 FQGNSA. The CDR3, as DNA: TGTGCCAGCAGCTTAGTGGACAGGGGGCGCGGGAAGGGCTACACCTTC. Translating gives CASSLVDRGRGKGYTF.

J is TRBJ2-7 and V is TRBV11-2, with TRBD2 matching 8 bases. The CDR3 extends over 16 amino acids. CDR1 is SGHAT, CDR2 FQNNGV, per germline. The V segment lost 6 bases and the J segment 5 bases; nucleotides outside the gene matches: 15. CDR3 region: CASSPLRGAGVNEQYF. CDR3 sequence (DNA): TGTGCCAGCAGTCCCCTCAGGGGAGCGGGAGTCAACGAGCAGTACTTC.

J is TRBJ2-2 and V is TRBV9; D not resolved. V gave up 0 bases and J gave up 2 bases, with 11 bases separating them. This CDR3 spans 16 amino acids. CDR1 and CDR2 from the germline V gene are SGDLS and YYNGEE. The CDR3 protein is CASSVDPVANTGELFF. In nucleotides, the CDR3 is TGTGCCAGCAGCGTAGACCCGGTTGCAAACACCGGGGAGCTGTTTTTT.

The chain is built from TRBV5-8 and TRBJ2-7, with 10 bases aligning to TRBD1. This CDR3 region has 15 residues. V was clipped by 1 base and J by 3 bases; unmatched bases: 4. CDR1 is SGHTS, CDR2 YDEGEE, per germline. CDR3 coding DNA: TGTGCCAGCAGCTTGTGGGGACAGGGGAACTACGAGCAGTACTTC. Translated, it gives CASSLWGQGNYEQYF.

This clone has a single count. The chain combines TRBV6-6 with TRBJ2-1, with D tentatively TRBD2 (7 bases). Between the trimmed V and J ends, which lost 5 bases and 10 bases, there was a span of 15 bases. The CDR3 spans 13 residues. CDR1 MNHNY and CDR2 SVGAGI come from the germline V gene (reference sequence). CDR3 nucleotides: TGTGCCAGCAGTGGCAGCGGGGACACCGAGCAGTTCTTC. Translated: CASSGSGDTEQFF.

The gene calls are TRBV19 and TRBJ2-5; perhaps TRBD2 as D (6 bases). The length of the CDR3 is 16 residues. The ends were cut back, 5 bases at V and 5 bases at J, with 21 bases in the middle. Germline V CDR1 and CDR2: LNHDA, SQIVND (reference sequence). The CDR3 region is CASSPLTSPRTETQYF. The CDR3 DNA follows: TGTGCCAGTAGTCCGCTGACTAGTCCCCGCACGGAGACCCAGTACTTC.

The chain employs TRBV27 and TRBJ2-7, with 9 bases that match TRBD1. CDR1 is MNHEY, CDR2 SMNVEV, per germline (reference sequence). This CDR3 is built from 14 residues. Losses at the gene ends were 5 bases for V and 5 bases for J; bases not matched to a gene: 7. Written as DNA, the CDR3 is TGTGCCAGCAGTGTAGGGGACAGGGTCAACGAGCAGTACTTC. Residues: CASSVGDRVNEQYF.

V is TRBV5-1 and J is TRBJ2-7, with a weak D call TRBD1 (6 bases). The CDR3 consists of 12 residues. The germline V gene has CDR1 SGHRS and CDR2 YFSETQ. V was clipped by 7 bases and J by 7 bases, with 15 bases between them. This CDR3 reads CASQTGGGEQYF. CDR3 nucleotides: TGCGCCAGCCAGACAGGTGGGGGAGAGCAGTACTTC.

The chain links TRBV25-1 to TRBJ2-1; D gene uncertain. CDR3 length: 15 residues. The germline CDR1 and CDR2 sequences are MGHDK and SYGVNS. Trimming left V 5 bases short and J 3 bases short, with 14 bases between. For the CDR3, the DNA is TGTGCCAGCAGTCCCCCACTAACTGTCTACAATGAGCAGTTCTTC. Protein product: CASSPPLTVYNEQFF.

This sequence joins TRBV5-1 and TRBJ1-5; 9 positions agree with TRBD1. Germline V CDR1 and CDR2: SGHRS, YFSETQ. This CDR3 spans 14 amino acids. J gave up 4 bases and V 4 bases, and 3 bases lay outside the gene matches. The CDR3 region has the DNA TGCGCCAGCAGCACCGGACAGGGGAATCAGCCCCAGCATTTT. Translating gives CASSTGQGNQPQHF.

V usage is TRBV7-3 and J usage is TRBJ2-7; TRBD2 matches at 13 bases. V shed 5 bases, J shed 1 base, and the junction held 2 bases outside the gene matches. This CDR3 has 15 amino acids. The germline V gene encodes CDR1 SGHTA and CDR2 FQGTGA. CDR3 sequence (DNA): TGTGCCAGCAGCAAGACTAGCGGGGGGTCCTACGAGCAGTACTTC. Protein product: CASSKTSGGSYEQYF.

J is TRBJ2-1 and V is TRBV28; D call uncertain. The CDR3 length is 16 residues. The V and J ends lost 6 bases and 0 bases respectively, with 15 bases between them. CDR1 is MDHEN, CDR2 SYDVKM, per germline. For the CDR3, the DNA is TGTGCCAGCAGCCTCACGTCGGTGAGCTCCTACAATGAGCAGTTCTTC. It codes for CASSLTSVSSYNEQFF.

The chain combines TRBV7-6 with TRBJ2-5; possible D gene TRBD1, 7 bases. Per the germline V gene, CDR1 is SGHVS and CDR2 is FNYEAQ. Trimming removed 6 bases from V and 2 bases from J, with 22 bases in between. The CDR3 runs 17 residues. CDR3 bases: TGTGCCAGCAGTCGCAGGGGGGTGGCAGGTCAACAAGAGACCCAGTACTTC. Amino acid sequence: CASSRRGVAGQQETQYF.